The 13 T cell receptor beta chains given below trace back to one sample, sequenced in a study of a mutant IDH1 vaccine in newly diagnosed glioma. Method: immunoSEQ multiplex PCR; TCRdb's copy keeps in-frame clones and lacks some. Found here are some 90,000 clones, roughly 87% of them singletons; the top ten hold nearly 5.5%. Time point reported: baseline, week 1 (first vaccination visit). Described treatment: pre-vaccination baseline after standard-of-care therapy. The specimen comprised PBMCs, sampled from a glioma patient treated with radiotherapy, temozolomide or both. These receptors were collected from a man aged 35 to 55 with glioma. Some clones in this sample may be carry-over from other donors' samples.

The V and J genes are TRBV13 and TRBJ1-5; D unclear. CDR1 and CDR2 (germline): PRHDT, FYEKMQ (reference sequence). Trimming cost V 0 bases and J 7 bases, with 13 bases left between them. The CDR3 has 15 residues. The CDR3 loop is CASSLGLSTNQPQHF. As DNA, the CDR3 is TGTGCCAGCAGCTTAGGCCTAAGCACAAACCAGCCCCAGCATTTT.

The chain recombines TRBV6-5 with TRBJ2-6, with a tentative D call TRBD1 (6 bases). The V end lost 8 bases, the J end lost 2 bases, and 10 bases lay between the germline ends. This CDR3 spans 14 amino acids. Germline-derived CDR1 and CDR2 are MNHEY and SVGAGI. CDR3 nucleotides: TGTGCCAGCCTTCCAGGGGCTGGGGCCAACGTCCTGACTTTC. Amino acid sequence: CASLPGAGANVLTF.

This sequence joins TRBV18 and TRBJ1-5; D unresolved. Deletions cut 5 bases from V and 0 bases from J, with 8 bases between. The germline gives CDR1 KGHSH, CDR2 LQKENI. The length of the CDR3 is 14 residues. Written as DNA, the CDR3 is TGTGCCAGCTCAACGGCTAATAGCAATCAGCCCCAGCATTTT. Protein sequence: CASSTANSNQPQHF.

The chain links TRBV30 to TRBJ1-6; TRBD1 matches 9 bases. CDR1 GTSNPN and CDR2 SVGIG come from the germline V gene (reference sequence). The ends lost 1 base at V and 8 bases at J; junction bases unmatched: 0. CDR3 length: 13 amino acids. CDR3 region: CAWSGQGDSPLHF. CDR3 DNA: TGTGCCTGGAGTGGACAGGGGGATTCACCCCTCCACTTT.

This clone was detected only once. The chain is built from TRBV29-1 and TRBJ2-3, with D possibly being TRBD1 or TRBD2 (6 bases each). V lost 4 bases to trimming and J lost 3 bases, with 11 bases between them. The CDR3 is made up of 13 amino acids. In germline, CDR1 is SQVTM, CDR2 ANQGSEA. CDR3 region: CSVVGGVTDTQYF. The CDR3 DNA sequence: TGCAGCGTTGTGGGGGGCGTGACAGATACGCAGTATTTT.

The gene calls are TRBV5-1 and TRBJ2-2, with D tentatively TRBD1 (5 bases). Between the trimmed V and J ends, which lost 7 bases and 3 bases, there was a span of 13 bases. The CDR3 has 14 residues. The germline V gene encodes CDR1 SGHRS and CDR2 YFSETQ. The DNA of the CDR3 is TGCGCCAGCGGAGAAGGGGCGGACACCGGGGAGCTGTTTTTT. Translation gives CASGEGADTGELFF. The variable domain in full, completed from reference TRBV5-1 and TRBJ2-2, reads KAGVTQTPRYLIKTRGQQVTLSCSPISGHRSVSWYQQTPGQGLQFLFEYFSETQRNKGNFPGRFSGRQFSNSRSEMNVSTLELGDSALYLCASGEGADTGELFFGEGSRLTVL.

This chain joins TRBV7-8 and TRBJ1-1, with D unclear. Germline CDR1 SGHVS, CDR2 FQNEAQ. This CDR3 is 12 amino acids long. V was shortened by 6 bases and J by 5 bases, with 10 bases between the two germline ends. The CDR3 spells CASSKGGTEAFF. The CDR3 DNA reads TGTGCCAGCAGTAAGGGCGGAACTGAAGCTTTCTTT.

CDR3 region: CASSLRINRGSFHQPQHF. CDR3 coding DNA: TGCGCCAGCAGCCTACGTATTAACAGGGGTTCTTTTCATCAGCCCCAGCATTTT. The gene calls are TRBV4-1 and TRBJ1-5, with TRBD1 matching 7 bases. The CDR3 runs to 18 residues. J lost 5 bases, V lost 4 bases, and 17 bases had no gene match. Germline V CDR1 and CDR2: MGHRA, YSYEKL.

The V and J genes are TRBV4-1 and TRBJ1-2; 7 bases are shared with TRBD1. Germline trimming cut 0 bases from V and 6 bases from J; bases unmatched to any gene: 4. Germline V gives CDR1 MGHRA, CDR2 YSYEKL. The CDR3 runs 14 residues. This chain's CDR3 is CASSQDLTGDGYTF. CDR3 sequence (DNA): TGCGCCAGCAGCCAAGATCTCACAGGGGATGGCTACACCTTC.

The chain is built from TRBV7-6 and TRBJ2-3; TRBD1 might be the D (6 bases). The CDR3 runs to 19 residues. Germline assignment: CDR1 SGHVS and CDR2 FNYEAQ. With 1 base removed from V and 0 bases from J, the gap between germline ends came to 20 bases. DNA of the CDR3: TGTGCCAGCAGCTTAGGGTCGGCAGGGGCCTGGTCTAGCACAGATACGCAGTATTTT. This sequence encodes CASSLGSAGAWSSTDTQYF.

The chain joins TRBV6-6 to TRBJ1-2; D is uncertain. Per the germline V gene, CDR1 is MNHNY and CDR2 is SVGAGI (reference sequence). Trimming shortened V by 2 bases and J by 2 bases, and 6 bases separated the two germline ends. The CDR3 runs to 13 residues. CDR3 coding DNA: TGTGCCAGCAGTTACGGGCAGAACTATGGCTACACCTTC. It yields the protein CASSYGQNYGYTF.

This chain connects TRBV9 to TRBJ2-5; 7 nucleotides line up with TRBD1. Trimming took 4 bases from V and 1 from J; bases not matched to a gene: 7. This CDR3 has 15 residues. Germline CDR1 is SGDLS and CDR2 is YYNGEE. DNA for the CDR3: TGTGCCAGCAGCCCCCGGACAGGTCTCCAAGAGACCCAGTACTTC. This codes for CASSPRTGLQETQYF.

The genes are TRBV4-1 and TRBJ2-1; 7 nucleotides align to TRBD1. V shed 1 base and J 12 bases; nucleotides not matched to a gene: 3. The CDR3 is 12 amino acids. Germline CDR1 is MGHRA and CDR2 is YSYEKL. The CDR3 reads CASSQATGTQFF. CDR3 nucleotides: TGCGCCAGCAGCCAAGCGACAGGGACGCAGTTCTTC.